This entry is about one TCR beta chain. What it binds is unknown. The data originate from a study of cytotoxic CD8 clonotypes in ibrutinib-treated CLL. Study-level information: Partial responders around 24, complete 2; some 12 progressed and approximately 15 stayed in remission by median approximately 64 months. Mean yields were around 260,000 productive templates and 90,000 or so productive rearrangements per sample.

General study results and limits: Timing of sampling differed between sustained-remission and progressing patients.

Targeted sequencing depth ranged from 1 in 200,000 to 1 in 1 million T cells. The protocol was immunoSEQ multiplex PCR, while the TCRdb copy is restricted to in-frame clones and leaves out a portion. The table lists 330,000 or so clones, over 60% of them singletons. Germline V gene data show CDR1 as SGHNT and CDR2 as YENEEA. The CDR3 has 15 residues. V dropped 5 bases and J dropped 2 bases, with 16 bases sitting between them. Material: PBMCs, obtained after 36 months of ibrutinib treatment. This TCR was recovered from a human donor with chronic lymphocytic leukemia. The V gene is TRBV11-3, the J gene TRBJ2-7; D is ambiguous. CDR3: CASSPPGAAPYEQYF. CDR3 bases: TGTGCCAGCAGCCCACCGGGCGCGGCACCCTACGAGCAGTACTTC.